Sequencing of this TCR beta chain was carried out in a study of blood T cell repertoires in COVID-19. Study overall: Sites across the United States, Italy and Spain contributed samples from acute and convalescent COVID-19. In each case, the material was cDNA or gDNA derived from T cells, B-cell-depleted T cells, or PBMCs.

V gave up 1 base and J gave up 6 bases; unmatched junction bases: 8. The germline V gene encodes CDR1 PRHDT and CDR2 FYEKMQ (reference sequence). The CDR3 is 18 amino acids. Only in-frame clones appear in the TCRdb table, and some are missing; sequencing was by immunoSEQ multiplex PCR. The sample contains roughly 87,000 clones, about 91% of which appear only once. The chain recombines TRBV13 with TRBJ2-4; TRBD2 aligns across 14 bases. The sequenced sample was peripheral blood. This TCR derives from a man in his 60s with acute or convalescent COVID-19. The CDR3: CASSLVGLAGAGGNIQYF. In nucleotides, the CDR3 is TGTGCCAGCAGCTTAGTGGGACTAGCGGGAGCGGGGGGAAACATTCAGTACTTC.